The clone carrying this T cell receptor beta chain was detected ten times or more. What it binds is not known. V shed 4 bases, J shed 5 bases, and the junction held 16 bases outside the gene matches. Germline CDR1 and CDR2: MDHEN and SYDVKM. This CDR3 has 18 amino acids. The source of the sample is a study of T cells in Graves' hyperthyroidism and ophthalmopathy. The study defined stable Graves' hyperthyroidism as no ophthalmopathy progression within 18 months. Amplification of TCR beta CDR3 regions used RNA as the template. The HTBI primer set was used in a first-round RT-PCR of the TCR CDR3. TCRdb reprocessed the multiplex PCR reads with MiXCR, giving one entry per CDR3 protein. The profile shows fewer than 800,000 distinct CDR3 sequences, roughly 15% of them singletons. Overall study findings and caveats: Ophthalmopathy was predicted by the model a median of approximately six months ahead of onset.

The source of this sequence is a man between 18 and 35 years old with Graves' hyperthyroidism. The sample comprised blood. V gene TRBV28 combines with J gene TRBJ1-5, with 8 bases matching TRBD1. The CDR3 loop reads CASSSRTGHTRLDQPQHF. The CDR3, as DNA: TGTGCCAGCAGTTCGCGGACAGGGCACACGAGGCTCGATCAGCCCCAGCATTTT.